Included here is one T cell receptor beta chain sequence, with context. The target of this receptor is not known. No base quality values were provided; no much bigger clone lies one nucleotide off. Including the terminal cysteine and phenylalanine, the CDR3 comprises 13 residues. CDR3 DNA only is kept here, 39 bases in frame from base 1. A distance of 10 bases separates the germline ends of V and J, which lose 6 bases and 2 bases respectively. The germline V gene provides CDR1 ENHRY and CDR2 SYGVKD. Libraries were built with the immunoSEQ multiplex PCR assay. As stored in TCRdb, this immuneACCESS dataset retains in-frame rearrangements with V and J assigned. A fraction of the clones does not appear; measured against another copy, unresolved V genes explain less than half of the discrepancy, and the remainder lacks a known reason. The sample has roughly 73,000 clones on record, approximately 92% of them singletons. The top ten constitute over 2% of the sample.

These data come from a study of T cell changes during pregnancy in multiple sclerosis (dated by TCRdb to about 2019). With respect to the entire study: Changes in the T cell repertoire over the course of pregnancy were examined in this study in women with multiple sclerosis.

This receptor chain uses TRBV10-3 and TRBJ1-2; a tentative D call is TRBD1 (6 bases match). The sequencing here drew on peripheral blood, taken in the second trimester of pregnancy. This clonotype originated in a female donor in good health, enrolled as a control in a pregnancy study. The CDR3 reads as follows: CAIRETGNYGYTF. The DNA sequence is as follows: TGTGCCATCAGGGAGACAGGAAACTATGGCTACACCTTC.